These 6 T cell receptor beta chains were sequenced from one sample in a study of shared clonotypes between healthy human individuals. Assay: immunoSEQ multiplex PCR; the TCRdb copy retains only in-frame clones and omits some. Of about 490,000 clones listed, about 82% are singletons. What was sequenced was PBMCs. The receptors shown here come from a woman aged 40 to 55 in good health. Some clones in this sample may be carry-over from other donors' samples.

This clone showed up just once. This rearrangement joins TRBV4-2 to TRBJ2-5; no firm D call. V lost 3 bases and J 4 bases, leaving 12 bases between the germline ends. The CDR3 runs to 14 residues. Germline values: CDR1 LGHNA, CDR2 YNFKEQ. The CDR3 spells CASSQQGGTETQYF. The CDR3 nucleotides are TGTGCCAGCAGCCAGCAAGGTGGAACAGAGACCCAGTACTTC.

DNA of the CDR3: TGCGCCAGCAGCCCCTCGGGCGCATTAGATACGCAGTATTTT. Its protein product is CASSPSGALDTQYF. The gene calls are TRBV5-1 and TRBJ2-3; D is unresolved. Germline CDR1 SGHRS, CDR2 YFSETQ. The CDR3 covers 14 residues. The ends were cut back, 4 bases at V and 5 bases at J, with 14 bases in the middle.

V usage is TRBV27 and J usage is TRBJ1-6; no clear D. V lost 0 bases, J lost 8 bases, and 5 bases lay in between. Per the germline V gene, CDR1 is MNHEY and CDR2 is SMNVEV (reference sequence). CDR3 length equals 13 residues. In DNA, the CDR3 is TGTGCCAGCAGTTTATCGATTTATTCACCCCTCCACTTT. Residues: CASSLSIYSPLHF.

The table lists this clone with a few counts. The V gene is TRBV29-1, the J gene TRBJ2-7, with 7 bases that match TRBD2. V shed 3 bases and J 3 bases; nucleotides not matched to a gene: 8. The CDR3 has 14 residues. Germline V gives CDR1 SQVTM, CDR2 ANQGSEA. The DNA for the CDR3 is TGCAGCGTTGAGGGTCTAGCGGCAAACTACGAGCAGTACTTC. Its protein product is CSVEGLAANYEQYF.

This rearrangement joins TRBV7-9 to TRBJ2-1; the match to TRBD2 covers 9 bases. Trimming at V came to 4 bases and at J to 10 bases, leaving 11 bases not matched to a gene. Germline-derived CDR1 and CDR2 are SEHNR and FQNEAQ (reference sequence). The CDR3 runs to 15 residues. This CDR3 reads CASSSGLATEDEQFF. CDR3 in DNA: TGTGCCAGCAGCTCTGGACTAGCGACTGAGGACGAGCAGTTCTTC.

The chain carries TRBV2 and TRBJ2-5; D unresolved. V shed 4 bases and J shed 5 bases, with 11 bases lying between them. CDR3 length: 13 residues. Per germline, CDR1 SNHLY and CDR2 FYNNEI. CDR3 nucleotides: TGTGCCAGCAGTGCTGAGGTCGGGGAGACCCAGTACTTC. This gives the protein CASSAEVGETQYF.